This T cell receptor (beta chain) was retrieved from a study of blood T cell repertoires in COVID-19. Germline CDR1 reads MNHEY; CDR2 reads SVGAGI. The CDR3 runs 15 residues. V lost 5 bases and J 3 bases, leaving 14 bases between the germline ends. In the original processing: It was from reference gene primer amplification that nucleated cell counts were estimated. Produced via immunoSEQ multiplex PCR; TCRdb's table is partial and in-frame only. The DNA was the basis for D and trimming; V, J and clone size are from that table. The table records under 250,000 clones, around 84% of them present only once.

The V and J genes are TRBV6-5 and TRBJ1-5; a possible D gene is TRBD1 (6 bases). The source material was peripheral blood. This TCR was recovered from a human donor in a cohort sampled during active COVID-19. The CDR3 loop reads CASSRQGSPNQPQHF. The CDR3 DNA follows: TGTGCCAGCAGTAGGCAGGGGAGCCCCAATCAGCCCCAGCATTTT.